This TCR beta chain is from a study of vaccination effects on CD4 cells after COVID-19 (dated by TCRdb to the early 2020s). Study-level background: In the ViraFEST assay, PBMC were stimulated with viral peptide pools, and TCR sequencing was then used to find antigen-specific CD4+ T cell clonotypes based on their expansion. Cultures from other donors in the study were sequenced using the Oncomine TCR Beta short-read assay on an Illumina iSeq 100. Post-vaccine samples across the study were collected a median of 72 days after the second dose, with a range of 14 to 241. Three convalescent patients were sampled early (day +14) and late (day +241, +227, +161 respectively) after vaccination. A total of 9 to 11 COVID-19 convalescent patients and several SARS-CoV-2-naive healthy vaccine recipients were included in the full study. Approximately 2 million PBMC per well were cultured with 9 to 10 ug/ml peptides in IMDM containing 5% human AB serum, about 10 IU/ml IL-2 and gentamicin. SARS-CoV-2 spike-specific CD4+ TCR repertoires were compared before and after mRNA vaccination in COVID-19 convalescent patients and in infection-naive vaccine recipients.

After around ten days of culture, CD4+ T cells were isolated with the EasySep CD4+ T cell isolation kit. PCR-confirmed SARS-CoV-2 infection had occurred in convalescent patients between March and December 2020, before the Alpha, Beta and Delta variants emerged in the United States. Participants received two doses of either the BNT162b2 or the mRNA-1273 mRNA SARS-CoV-2 vaccine. Half of the culture medium was replaced with fresh IL-2-containing medium on days 3 and 7. Unless noted otherwise, every peptide stimulation condition was grown in triplicate wells. PBMC were separated from whole blood using Ficoll-Paque Plus gradient centrifugation and were then either cryopreserved at -140C or used fresh. Genomic DNA was extracted from cultured CD4+ T cells with the QIAamp micro DNA kit. The full study reports these points: Clones induced by infection and clones induced by vaccination both contracted markedly at late timepoints after vaccination, which fits with T cell responses waning over time. Only a small number of convalescent patients were included, and no early post-infection timepoints were available, which limited the study. In convalescent patients, the post-vaccine spike-reactive repertoire consisted mainly of new vaccine-induced clones, largely distinct from infection-induced clones.

To note about this clone: No cognate antigen has been identified for it. The sample holds no much larger clone one base away, and base qualities are not on file.

Receptor amplification or capture employed the immunoSEQ multiplex PCR assay. DNA from the cultured and isolated CD4+ T cells underwent TCR beta CDR3 sequencing. The original methods were these. The analysis removed non-productive TCR sequences, trimmed reads to the CDR3 region, and retained only CDR3s that were 7 or more amino acids long. The MANAFEST web app was used to pick out antigen-specific clonotypes by comparing their expansion in peptide wells with that in reference cultures. To count as positive, a clone had to show expansion at FDR<0.05 compared with the reference and with all other wells, an odds ratio above 5, and a frequency above 0.1% in two replicate wells. Cross-reactive clonotypes were defined as significantly expanded in SARS-CoV-2 spike wells and in at least one common cold coronavirus spike condition. CDR3 similarity was assessed by Levenshtein distance with the stringdist R package, and unrooted trees were built with ape in R 3.6.1. TCRdb mirrors the immuneACCESS table, restricted to in-frame sequences. Some clones are absent from its copies; in checked studies, under half trace to an unresolved V gene, and the reason for the others is unknown. V and J calls and clone size are given by that table; D and trimming were obtained from the DNA. This sample has fewer than 55,000 clones in its table, and approximately 82% of those were observed once. The ten largest clones take up 3.6% of the sample.

The sequencing used CD4+ T cells from PBMCs cultured without peptide, collected after COVID-19 vaccination. The TCR comes from a human donor who had a prior SARS-CoV-2 infection.

The CDR3 region: CASSGRASGSRDTQYF. The DNA is TGTGCCAGCAGCGGGCGAGCTAGCGGGAGTCGAGATACGCAGTATTTT. Here the chain combines TRBV7-2 and TRBJ2-3, with 10 bases aligning to TRBD2. From a lookup of the germline V gene, CDR1 and CDR2 are SGHTA and FQGNSA. The CDR3 goes from the cysteine to the phenylalanine over 16 residues. Just CDR3 DNA is preserved here, 48 bases in frame from base 1. V is pruned by 5 bases and J by 5 bases, leaving 10 bases of the junction without a gene match. Reference TRBV7-2 and TRBJ2-3 proteins supply the regions before and after the CDR3; the full variable domain is: GAGVSQSPSNKVTEKGKDVELRCDPISGHTALYWYRQSLGQGLEFLIYFQGNSAPDKSGLPSDRFSAERTGGSVSTLTIQRTQQEDSAVYLCASSGRASGSRDTQYFGPGTRLTVL.